Sequencing of this TCR beta chain was carried out in a study of graft-versus-host responses after intestinal transplantation. Comments on this clone: Its antigen remains unidentified.

J was trimmed by 5 bases and V by 6 bases; bases with no gene match: 6. This CDR3 spans 13 amino acids. Per the germline V gene, CDR1 is SGHVS and CDR2 is FQNEAQ. Using immunoSEQ multiplex PCR, the repertoire was profiled, and TCRdb retains in-frame clones only, with some absent. The sample shows 75,000 to 90,000 clones, roughly 89% of them seen only once. Sequenced here: unstimulated CD4+ T cells sorted from spleen or lymph node cells, sampled before intestinal transplant. This rearrangement joins TRBV7-8 to TRBJ1-1; the match to TRBD1 covers 7 bases. The receptor comes from a human donor who received an intestinal transplant. CDR3 nucleotide sequence: TGTGCCAGCAGTCCAGACAGGGAAACTGAAGCTTTCTTT. Protein product: CASSPDRETEAFF.